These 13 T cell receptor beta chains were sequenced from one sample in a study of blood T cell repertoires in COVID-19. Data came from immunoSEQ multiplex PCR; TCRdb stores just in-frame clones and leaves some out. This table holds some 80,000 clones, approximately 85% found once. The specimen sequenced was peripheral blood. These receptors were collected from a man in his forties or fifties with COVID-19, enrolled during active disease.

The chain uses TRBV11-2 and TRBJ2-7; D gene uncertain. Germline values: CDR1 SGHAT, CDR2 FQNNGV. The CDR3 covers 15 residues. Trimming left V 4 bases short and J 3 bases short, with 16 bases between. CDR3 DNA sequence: TGTGCCAGCAGCTCCCTCCGAGTGCGGAACTACGAGCAGTACTTC. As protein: CASSSLRVRNYEQYF.

For the CDR3, the DNA is TGTGCCACCTCGCGGAGACAGGGTGTTGAAAACATTCAGTACTTC. It encodes CATSRRQGVENIQYF. The V and J genes are TRBV3-1 (or the pseudogene TRBV3-2) and TRBJ2-4; 7 bases fit TRBD1. The CDR3 spans 15 residues. The ends lost 10 bases at V and 5 bases at J; junction bases unmatched: 14. CDR1 is LGHDT, CDR2 YNNKEL, per germline (reference sequence).

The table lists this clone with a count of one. The chain's CDR3 is CASSTTGATDTQYF. CDR3 nucleotides: TGTGCCAGTAGTACCACAGGGGCAACAGATACGCAGTATTTT. V usage is TRBV19 and J usage is TRBJ2-3, with TRBD1 identical over 7 bases. This CDR3 comprises 14 residues. V was clipped by 4 bases and J by 3 bases; unmatched bases: 4. Germline values: CDR1 LNHDA, CDR2 SQIVND (reference sequence).

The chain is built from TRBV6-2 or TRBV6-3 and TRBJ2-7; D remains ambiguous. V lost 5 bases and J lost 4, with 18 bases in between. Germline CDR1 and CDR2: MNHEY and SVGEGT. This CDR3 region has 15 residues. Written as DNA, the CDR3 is TGTGCCAGCAGTACGCCCCCTCTAGGAGCTTACGAGCAGTACTTC. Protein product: CASSTPPLGAYEQYF.

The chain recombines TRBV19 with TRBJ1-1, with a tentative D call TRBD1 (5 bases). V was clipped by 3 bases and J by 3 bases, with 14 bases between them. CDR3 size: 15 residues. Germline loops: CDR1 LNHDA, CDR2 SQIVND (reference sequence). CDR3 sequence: CASSIDGGVDTEAFF. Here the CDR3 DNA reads TGTGCCAGTAGTATCGATGGGGGGGTGGACACTGAAGCTTTCTTT.

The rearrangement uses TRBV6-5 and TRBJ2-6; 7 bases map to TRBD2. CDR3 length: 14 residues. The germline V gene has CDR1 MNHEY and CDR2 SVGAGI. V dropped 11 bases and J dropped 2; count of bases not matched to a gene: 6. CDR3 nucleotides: TGTGCCGGCGGGACTACAGCTGGGGCCAACGTCCTGACTTTC. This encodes CAGGTTAGANVLTF.

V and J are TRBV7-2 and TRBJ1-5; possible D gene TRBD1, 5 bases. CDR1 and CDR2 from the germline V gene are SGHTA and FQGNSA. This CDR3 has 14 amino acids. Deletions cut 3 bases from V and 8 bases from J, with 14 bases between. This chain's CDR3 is CASSLVRGSEPQHF. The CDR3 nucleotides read TGTGCCAGCAGCTTGGTCCGGGGGAGTGAGCCCCAGCATTTT.

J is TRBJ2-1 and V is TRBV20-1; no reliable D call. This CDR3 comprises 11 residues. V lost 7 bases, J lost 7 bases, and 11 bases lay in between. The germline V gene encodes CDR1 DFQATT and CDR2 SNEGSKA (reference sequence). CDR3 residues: CSGHRVNEQFF. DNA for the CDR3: TGCAGTGGTCATCGGGTGAATGAGCAGTTCTTC.

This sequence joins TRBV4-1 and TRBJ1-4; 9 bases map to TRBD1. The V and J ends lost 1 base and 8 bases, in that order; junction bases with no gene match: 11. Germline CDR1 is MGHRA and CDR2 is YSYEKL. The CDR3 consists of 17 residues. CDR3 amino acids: CASSQAGAGTGREKLFF. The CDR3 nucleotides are TGCGCCAGCAGCCAAGCAGGAGCCGGGACAGGGAGGGAAAAACTGTTTTTT.

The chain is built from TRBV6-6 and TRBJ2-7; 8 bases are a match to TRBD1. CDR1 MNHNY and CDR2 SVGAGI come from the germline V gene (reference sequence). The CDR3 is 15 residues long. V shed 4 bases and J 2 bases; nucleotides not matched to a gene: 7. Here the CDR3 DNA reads TGTGCCAGCAGTTTTCCGGGACAGGTTCCCTACGAGCAGTACTTC. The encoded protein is CASSFPGQVPYEQYF.

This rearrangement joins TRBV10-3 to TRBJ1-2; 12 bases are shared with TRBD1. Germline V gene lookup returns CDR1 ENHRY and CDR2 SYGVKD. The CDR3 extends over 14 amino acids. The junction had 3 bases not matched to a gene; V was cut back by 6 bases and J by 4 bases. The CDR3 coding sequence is TGTGCCATCAGGGGACAGGGGGCTATCTATGGCTACACCTTC. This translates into CAIRGQGAIYGYTF.

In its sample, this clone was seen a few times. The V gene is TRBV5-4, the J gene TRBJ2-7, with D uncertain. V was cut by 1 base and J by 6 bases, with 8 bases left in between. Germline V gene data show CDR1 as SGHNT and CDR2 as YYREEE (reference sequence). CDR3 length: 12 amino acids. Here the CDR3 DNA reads TGTGCCAGCAGCTTGCTGAGAGGCGAGCAGTACTTC. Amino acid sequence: CASSLLRGEQYF.

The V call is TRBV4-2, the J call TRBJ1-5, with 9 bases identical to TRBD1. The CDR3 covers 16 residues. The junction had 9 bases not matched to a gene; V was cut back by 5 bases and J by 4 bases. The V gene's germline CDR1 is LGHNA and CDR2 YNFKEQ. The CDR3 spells CASSFGQGRLNQPQHF. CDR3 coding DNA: TGTGCCAGCAGCTTTGGACAGGGGAGGTTAAATCAGCCCCAGCATTTT.